The 31 T cell receptor beta chains below were found in one sample sequenced in a study of early T cells in non-severe SARS-CoV-2 infection. One entry per CDR3 protein results from TCRdb running MiXCR on the 5' RACE reads. The sample includes 97,000 or so distinct CDR3 sequences, 10% to 15% seen only once; the top ten take over 5%. The specimen was whole blood. These receptors all stem from an adult who was a healthcare worker with PCR-confirmed SARS-CoV-2 infection or an uninfected control (not recorded which).

In its sample, this clonotype was seen many times. The gene calls are TRBV11-2 and TRBJ2-5; D gene unclear. CDR3 size: 14 residues. Per germline, CDR1 SGHAT and CDR2 FQNNGV. Trimming cost V 0 bases and J 4 bases, with 9 bases left between them. The CDR3 nucleotides are TGTGCCAGCAGCTTAGATCAAGTTGTAGAGACCCAGTACTTC. Translated: CASSLDQVVETQYF.

This clonotype came up many times. The rearrangement links TRBV6-6 to TRBJ2-7; a weak D match, TRBD2 (5 bases). Trimming left V 6 bases short and J 1 base short, with 16 bases between. This CDR3 has 15 residues. CDR1 is MNHNY, CDR2 SVGAGI, per germline (reference sequence). The DNA for the CDR3 is TGTGCCAGCAGAGATAGCACGGGGAATTCCTACGAGCAGTACTTC. It yields the protein CASRDSTGNSYEQYF.

This clonotype was seen ten or more times. V gene TRBV7-2 combines with J gene TRBJ2-5, with a tentative D call TRBD2 (5 bases). The CDR3 has 15 residues. The germline V and J ends were trimmed by 5 bases and 2 bases, with 15 bases remaining between them. Germline CDR1 is SGHTA and CDR2 is FQGNSA. CDR3 bases: TGTGCCAGCAGCCTGCGGGCATGGAGACAAGAGACCCAGTACTTC. This encodes CASSLRAWRQETQYF.

This clonotype was counted a few times. The chain joins TRBV7-6 to TRBJ2-5, with TRBD2 identical over 8 bases. CDR3 size: 14 residues. V was clipped by 5 bases and J by 4 bases; unmatched bases: 6. Germline V gene lookup returns CDR1 SGHVS and CDR2 FNYEAQ. In DNA, the CDR3 is TGTGCCAGCAGCATACGGGGGGGAGCAGAGACCCAGTACTTC. Translating it yields CASSIRGGAETQYF.

In its sample, this clonotype was seen many times. This rearrangement joins TRBV9 to TRBJ1-1; D uncertain. CDR3 length equals 12 residues. The germline CDR1 and CDR2 sequences are SGDLS and YYNGEE. Trimming took 4 bases from V and 8 from J, leaving 12 bases between them. Written as DNA, the CDR3 is TGTGCCAGCAGCCCGGCAGTCGGGGAAGCTTTCTTT. Its translation: CASSPAVGEAFF.

The J gene is TRBJ2-1, the V gene TRBV6-4; TRBD2 agrees at 13 bases. This CDR3 is 13 amino acids long. The germline V gene encodes CDR1 MRHNA and CDR2 SNTAGT. Trimming at V came to 4 bases and at J to 9 bases, leaving 0 bases not matched to a gene. The CDR3 loop reads CASSGTSGSEQFF. The CDR3 coding sequence is TGTGCCAGCAGTGGGACTAGCGGGAGTGAGCAGTTCTTC.

Ten or more counts support this clonotype. V usage is TRBV5-1 and J usage is TRBJ2-3, with 9 positions matching TRBD2. The CDR3 is made up of 16 amino acids. Germline CDR1 SGHRS, CDR2 YFSETQ. V trimming: 3 bases; J trimming: 2 bases; junction bases outside the gene matches: 7. CDR3 DNA: TGCGCCAGCAGCTCGGGACTAGCCAAAAACACAGATACGCAGTATTTT. Translation: CASSSGLAKNTDTQYF.

J is TRBJ2-2 and V is TRBV6-2 or TRBV6-3, with D tentatively TRBD1 (5 bases). Trimming pared 8 bases from V and 8 bases from J, leaving 9 bases between. CDR1 and CDR2 from the germline V gene are MNHEY and SVGEGT. The CDR3 loop spans 11 amino acids. CDR3 bases: TGTGCCAGCCGCAGGGAAGGGGAGCTGTTTTTT. This sequence encodes CASRREGELFF.

In this sample, this clonotype turned up a few times. The rearrangement uses TRBV7-7 and TRBJ2-5; TRBD2 is a possible D gene (5 bases). Trimming took off 5 bases at V and 7 bases at J, with 17 bases between the two ends. The CDR3 has 14 residues. The germline gives CDR1 SSHAT, CDR2 FNYEAQ (reference sequence). CDR3 sequence (DNA): TGTGCCAGCAGCCCCACCCGAGGGCAGGCGACCCAGTACTTC. Protein: CASSPTRGQATQYF.

There are a few counts of this clonotype. This may be a read error: a much more frequent sequence differs by one nucleotide. The chain links TRBV11-2 to TRBJ2-7, with D unresolved. Germline CDR1 is SGHAT and CDR2 is FQNNGV. The V end lost 3 bases, the J end lost 2 bases, and 2 bases lay between the germline ends. This CDR3 region has 11 residues. The CDR3 is CASSFTYEQYF. CDR3 nucleotide sequence: TGTGCCAGCAGCTTTACCTACGAGCAGTACTTC. Complete variable domain (other parts from reference TRBV11-2 and TRBJ2-7): EAGVAQSPRYKIIEKRQSVAFWCNPISGHATLYWYQQILGQGPKLLIQFQNNGVVDDSQLPKDRFSAERLKGVDSTLKIQPAKLEDSAVYLCASSFTYEQYFGPGTRLTVT.

The chain carries TRBV7-2 and TRBJ1-1; D ambiguous. Per germline, CDR1 SGHTA and CDR2 FQGNSA. Trimming stripped 3 bases from V and 2 bases from J, with 10 bases between. The CDR3 extends over 14 amino acids. The CDR3 bases are TGTGCCAGCAGCTTGCCGACGGACAACACTGAAGCTTTCTTT. Translation gives CASSLPTDNTEAFF.

This clonotype was counted a few times. The chain joins TRBV30 to TRBJ1-5; 7 positions agree with TRBD1. Germline CDR1 is GTSNPN and CDR2 is SVGIG (reference sequence). The CDR3 is 15 amino acids. The ends lost 0 bases at V and 2 bases at J; junction bases unmatched: 4. The CDR3 sequence: CAWSVPGQGNQPQHF. CDR3 nucleotide sequence: TGTGCCTGGAGTGTCCCTGGACAGGGCAATCAGCCCCAGCATTTT. The full variable domain, in which reference TRBV30 and TRBJ1-5 provide the parts outside the CDR3, is SQTIHQWPATLVQPVGSPLSLECTVEGTSNPNLYWYRQAAGRGLQLLFYSVGIGQISSEVPQNLSASRPQDRQFILSSKKLLLSDSGFYLCAWSVPGQGNQPQHFGDGTRLSIL.

This clonotype was picked up many times. V usage is TRBV28 and J usage is TRBJ2-7, with a weak D call TRBD1 (8 bases). V gave up 5 bases and J gave up 2 bases, with 13 bases separating them. Germline values: CDR1 MDHEN, CDR2 SYDVKM. CDR3 length: 14 residues. The CDR3: CASSHRGRAYEQYF. CDR3 in DNA: TGTGCCAGCAGTCACAGGGGGAGGGCCTACGAGCAGTACTTC.

This clonotype was counted between two and nine times. This chain links TRBV5-6 with TRBJ2-3; D is unresolved. Germline CDR1 and CDR2: SGHDT and YYEEEE. CDR3 size: 12 residues. V dropped 4 bases and J dropped 2 bases, with 5 bases sitting between them. CDR3 in DNA: TGTGCCAGCAGCCTGAACACAGATACGCAGTATTTT. This sequence encodes CASSLNTDTQYF.

This clonotype has a handful of counts. This rearrangement joins TRBV12-3 or TRBV12-4 to TRBJ2-7; D ambiguous. The germline V and J ends were trimmed by 5 bases and 6 bases, with 11 bases remaining between them. The CDR3 is 12 residues long. In DNA form, the CDR3 reads TGTGCCAGCAGTCCTCAAGGGATCGAGCAGTACTTC. Protein product: CASSPQGIEQYF.

This sequence joins TRBV9 and TRBJ2-3; D not certain. Germline V CDR1 and CDR2: SGDLS, YYNGEE. The CDR3 contains 15 residues. Trimming stripped 2 bases from V and 0 bases from J, with 10 bases between. The CDR3 spells CASSVAGPSTDTQYF. CDR3 DNA: TGTGCCAGCAGCGTGGCAGGACCTAGCACAGATACGCAGTATTTT.

This clonotype was detected only a few times. The chain has TRBV20-1 and TRBJ2-1; D call uncertain. This CDR3 region has 14 residues. The germline V gene has CDR1 DFQATT and CDR2 SNEGSKA (reference sequence). Between the trimmed V and J ends, which lost 5 bases and 6 bases, there was a span of 17 bases. The CDR3 DNA reads TGCAGTGCTCACGAGTCGTCCCGTGGCAATGAGCAGTTCTTC. Amino acids: CSAHESSRGNEQFF.

The chain uses TRBV5-4 and TRBJ1-1, with D maybe TRBD1 (5 bases). From germline, CDR1 is SGHNT and CDR2 YYREEE (reference sequence). Trimming pared 0 bases from V and 0 bases from J, leaving 9 bases between. The CDR3 runs to 15 residues. The CDR3, as DNA: TGTGCCAGCAGCTTGGGGGGGAAGATGAACACTGAAGCTTTCTTT. Protein: CASSLGGKMNTEAFF.

This clonotype came up a few times. The rearrangement uses TRBV6-1 and TRBJ1-1; no reliable D call. This CDR3 has 11 residues. CDR1 and CDR2 (germline): MNHNS, SASEGT. V dropped 7 bases and J dropped 10 bases, with 13 bases sitting between them. The CDR3 reads CASMGGARAFF. DNA of the CDR3: TGTGCCAGCATGGGCGGCGCAAGAGCTTTCTTT.

This clonotype was observed a handful of times. The chain carries TRBV6-6 and TRBJ2-1; 8 nucleotides agree with TRBD2. The CDR3 contains 15 residues. Trimming removed 2 bases from V and 1 base from J; junction bases left unmatched: 1. Per germline, CDR1 MNHNY and CDR2 SVGAGI (reference sequence). DNA of the CDR3: TGTGCCAGCAGTTACCCGGGAGGGTCCTACAATGAGCAGTTCTTC. Encoded protein: CASSYPGGSYNEQFF.

This clonotype was observed many times. The rearrangement links TRBV20-1 to TRBJ2-5; a weak D match, TRBD2 (5 bases). Germline CDR1 reads DFQATT; CDR2 reads SNEGSKA (reference sequence). V dropped 0 bases and J dropped 5 bases, with 19 bases sitting between them. This CDR3 contains 16 residues. The CDR3 DNA is TGCAGTGCTAGAGATCTATTAGCGCCCCCCCAGGAGACCCAGTACTTC. Protein product: CSARDLLAPPQETQYF.

This clonotype was seen more than once but under ten times. The chain recombines TRBV5-6 with TRBJ1-3; D is possibly TRBD1 (6 bases). Germline CDR1 is SGHDT and CDR2 is YYEEEE. The CDR3 covers 14 residues. The germline V and J ends were trimmed by 4 bases and 4 bases, with 12 bases remaining between them. For the CDR3, the DNA is TGTGCCAGCAGCGGGGGCCTTTTGGGAAACACCATATATTTT. Amino acids: CASSGGLLGNTIYF. The full variable domain, rest sourced from reference TRBV5-6 and TRBJ1-3, is DAGVTQSPTHLIKTRGQQVTLRCSPKSGHDTVSWYQQALGQGPQFIFQYYEEEERQRGNFPDRFSGHQFPNYSSELNVNALLLGDSALYLCASSGGLLGNTIYFGEGSWLTVV.

There are a few counts of this clonotype. The rearrangement joins TRBV2 to TRBJ2-3, with TRBD1 as a possible D gene (5 bases). The V end was cut by 9 bases, the J end by 6 bases, with 19 bases between. This CDR3 comprises 14 residues. The germline V gene encodes CDR1 SNHLY and CDR2 FYNNEI. The CDR3 loop reads CARNPPGHPDTQYF. The DNA of the CDR3 is TGTGCCAGAAACCCCCCAGGACACCCCGATACGCAGTATTTT. The complete variable domain, with remaining parts taken from reference TRBV2 and TRBJ2-3, reads EPEVTQTPSHQVTQMGQEVILRCVPISNHLYFYWYRQILGQKVEFLVSFYNNEISEKSEIFDDQFSVERPDGSNFTLKIRSTKLEDSAMYFCARNPPGHPDTQYFGPGTRLTVL.

This clonotype was seen a handful of times. This chain uses TRBV29-1 with TRBJ1-1, with D possibly being TRBD1 (6 bases). The CDR3 sequence is 12 residues long. Germline CDR1 and CDR2: SQVTM and ANQGSEA. The V and J ends lost 3 bases and 3 bases respectively, with 8 bases between them. The CDR3, as DNA: TGCAGCGTTGATCGGGGGCACACTGAAGCTTTCTTT. The encoded protein is CSVDRGHTEAFF.

There are many counts of this clonotype. V usage is TRBV12-3 or TRBV12-4 and J usage is TRBJ2-5; D is possibly TRBD1 (5 bases). The CDR3 sequence is 12 residues long. V lost 7 bases and J lost 2, with 8 bases in between. The CDR3 protein is CASKGSQETQYF. Written as DNA, the CDR3 is TGTGCCAGCAAGGGGTCGCAAGAGACCCAGTACTTC.

The chain uses TRBV5-4 and TRBJ2-5; D possibly corresponds to TRBD2 (5 bases). Germline assignment: CDR1 SGHNT and CDR2 YYREEE (reference sequence). V gave up 2 bases and J gave up 0 bases, with 11 bases separating them. There are 15 residues in the CDR3. The CDR3 is CASSLGAANQETQYF. Here the CDR3 DNA reads TGTGCCAGCAGCTTAGGAGCGGCCAACCAAGAGACCCAGTACTTC.

This clonotype was detected only a few times. The chain has TRBV10-3 and TRBJ2-1; unclear D gene. CDR1 and CDR2 from the germline V gene are ENHRY and SYGVKD. The CDR3 is made up of 14 amino acids. The germline V and J ends were trimmed by 3 bases and 7 bases, with 13 bases remaining between them. The CDR3 DNA is TGTGCCATCAGTGAACTCTCGGGCCATAATGAGCAGTTCTTC. Amino acids: CAISELSGHNEQFF.

The V and J genes are TRBV10-3 and TRBJ2-1, with 8 nucleotides matching TRBD1. This CDR3 has 12 residues. Per the germline V gene, CDR1 is ENHRY and CDR2 is SYGVKD. V lost 9 bases to trimming and J lost 7 bases; unmatched junction nucleotides: 5. CDR3 amino acids: CAIGRTGNEQFF. The CDR3 DNA reads as TGTGCCATAGGAAGGACAGGGAATGAGCAGTTCTTC.

This chain connects TRBV28 to TRBJ2-2, with TRBD2 identical over 7 bases. In germline, CDR1 is MDHEN, CDR2 SYDVKM. The CDR3 is 18 residues long. The junction had 14 bases not matched to a gene; V was cut back by 4 bases and J by 3 bases. CDR3 amino acids: CASSSPRLAVLYTGELFF. In DNA form, the CDR3 reads TGTGCCAGCAGTTCCCCTCGCCTAGCGGTCTTGTACACCGGGGAGCTGTTTTTT.

The rearrangement uses TRBV6-5 and TRBJ1-3, with D unclear. V was clipped by 2 bases and J by 2 bases, with 7 bases between them. CDR1 is MNHEY and CDR2 is SVGAGI in the germline V gene. There are 14 residues in the CDR3. In DNA, the CDR3 is TGTGCCAGCAGTTACAGGGCCCCTGGAAACACCATATATTTT. Protein product: CASSYRAPGNTIYF.

This clonotype appeared many times. The V call is TRBV7-2, the J call TRBJ2-1; 10 nucleotides agree with TRBD2. The CDR3 contains 16 residues. Per the germline V gene, CDR1 is SGHTA and CDR2 is FQGNSA. After removal of 1 base from V and 8 bases from J, the junction contained 8 bases not matched to a gene. CDR3 in amino acids: CASSLVASGSWDEQFF. The CDR3 DNA sequence: TGTGCCAGCAGCTTAGTGGCTAGCGGGAGTTGGGATGAGCAGTTCTTC.